This T cell receptor (beta chain) was sequenced in a study of blood T cell repertoires in COVID-19. Recovery among Cohort 3 donors was established by two negative PCRs, clearance, or symptom resolution. Clones were read by immunoSEQ multiplex PCR, and TCRdb kept only the in-frame ones, dropping some. The data hold roughly 330,000 clones, with approximately 88% observed a single time. This clone was counted once. V dropped 0 bases and J dropped 3; count of bases not matched to a gene: 7. CDR1 and CDR2 (germline): PRHDT, FYEKMQ (reference sequence). This CDR3 comprises 16 residues. This TCR derives from a man aged 25 to 40 who had recovered from COVID-19. The J gene is TRBJ1-1, the V gene TRBV13, with TRBD1 matching 7 bases. Sequencing used PBMCs or T cells enriched from blood (not recorded which). The CDR3 loop is CASSLGVGQGDTEAFF. For the CDR3, the DNA is TGTGCCAGCAGCTTAGGGGTCGGCCAGGGGGACACTGAAGCTTTCTTT.